This T cell receptor (beta chain) was sequenced for a study of T-cell reconstitution after alpha-beta-depleted transplantation in children. Trimming removed 0 bases from V and 6 bases from J, with 19 bases in between. This CDR3 is 16 amino acids long. Germline CDR1 SGHRS, CDR2 YFSETQ. A TCRbeta library incorporating unique molecular identifiers was prepared. TCRdb reprocessed the PCR reads with MiXCR, giving one entry per CDR3 protein. This table holds under 100,000 distinct CDR3 sequences, 15% to 18% found once. This chain joins TRBV5-1 and TRBJ2-7; D is ambiguous. This receptor was identified in a male patient aged 2-15 years who had a stem cell transplant for acute lymphoblastic leukemia, so the T cells may come from the graft donor. The input for sequencing was PBMCs, mostly from graft donor cells, taken 180 days after TCRalphabeta/CD19-depleted stem cell transplant. CDR3: CASSLAGYRGFFEQYF. The CDR3 region has the DNA TGCGCCAGCAGCTTGGCTGGGTACCGCGGCTTTTTCGAGCAGTACTTC.